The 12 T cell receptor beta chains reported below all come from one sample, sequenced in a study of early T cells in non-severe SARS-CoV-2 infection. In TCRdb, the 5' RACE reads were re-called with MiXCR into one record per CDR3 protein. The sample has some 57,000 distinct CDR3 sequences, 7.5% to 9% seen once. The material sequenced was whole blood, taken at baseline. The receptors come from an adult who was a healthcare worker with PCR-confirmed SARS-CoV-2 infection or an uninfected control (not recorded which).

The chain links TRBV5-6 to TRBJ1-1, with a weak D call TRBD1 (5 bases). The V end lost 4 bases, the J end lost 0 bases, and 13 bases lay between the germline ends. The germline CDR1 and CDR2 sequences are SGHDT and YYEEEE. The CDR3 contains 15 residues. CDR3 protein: CASSMRGRMNTEAFF. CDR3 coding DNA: TGTGCCAGCAGCATGAGGGGACGGATGAACACTGAAGCTTTCTTT.

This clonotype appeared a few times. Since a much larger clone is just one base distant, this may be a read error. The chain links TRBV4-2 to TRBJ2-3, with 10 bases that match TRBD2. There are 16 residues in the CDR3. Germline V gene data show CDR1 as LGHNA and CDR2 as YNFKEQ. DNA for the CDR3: TGTGCCAGCAGCAAAGATCGACTAGCGGGTACAGATACGCAGTATTTT. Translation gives CASSKDRLAGTDTQYF.

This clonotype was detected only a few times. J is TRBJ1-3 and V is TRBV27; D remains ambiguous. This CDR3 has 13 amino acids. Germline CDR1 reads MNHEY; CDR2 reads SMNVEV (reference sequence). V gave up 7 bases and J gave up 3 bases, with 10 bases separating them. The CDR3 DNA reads TGTGCCAGCAAACGGGGTGGTGGAAACACCATATATTTT. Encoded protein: CASKRGGGNTIYF.

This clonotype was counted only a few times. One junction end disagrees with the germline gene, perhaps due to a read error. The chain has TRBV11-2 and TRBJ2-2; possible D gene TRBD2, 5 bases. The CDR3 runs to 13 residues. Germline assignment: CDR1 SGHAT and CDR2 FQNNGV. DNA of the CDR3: TGTGCCAGCAGCCCCATGAACACCGGGGAGCTGGTTTTT. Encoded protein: CASSPMNTGELVF.

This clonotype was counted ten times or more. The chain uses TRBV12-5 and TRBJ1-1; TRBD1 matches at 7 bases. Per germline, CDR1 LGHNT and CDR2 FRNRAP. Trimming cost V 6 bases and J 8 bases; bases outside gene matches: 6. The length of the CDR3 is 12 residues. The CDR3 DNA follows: TGTGCTAGTGGCTTCGGGACAGCGGAAGCTTTCTTT. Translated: CASGFGTAEAFF.

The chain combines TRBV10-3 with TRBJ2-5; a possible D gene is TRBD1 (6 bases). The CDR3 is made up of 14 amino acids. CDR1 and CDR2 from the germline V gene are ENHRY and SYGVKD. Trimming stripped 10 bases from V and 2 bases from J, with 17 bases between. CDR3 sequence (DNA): TGTGCCACCCAACAGGGAAGTGATCAAGAGACCCAGTACTTC. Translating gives CATQQGSDQETQYF.

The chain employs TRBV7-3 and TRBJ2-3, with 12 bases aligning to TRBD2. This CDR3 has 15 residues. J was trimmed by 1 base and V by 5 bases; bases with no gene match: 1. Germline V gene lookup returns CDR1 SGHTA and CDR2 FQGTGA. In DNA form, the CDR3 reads TGTGCCAGCAGCCCTAGCGGGGGGGGCACAGATACGCAGTATTTT. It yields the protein CASSPSGGGTDTQYF.

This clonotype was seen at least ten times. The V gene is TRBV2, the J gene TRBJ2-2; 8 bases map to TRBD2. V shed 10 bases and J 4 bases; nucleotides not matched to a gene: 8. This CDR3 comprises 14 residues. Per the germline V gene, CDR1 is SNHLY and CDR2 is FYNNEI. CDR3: CAMRTSRGTGELFF. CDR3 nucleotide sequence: TGTGCCATGCGGACTAGCCGGGGCACCGGGGAGCTGTTTTTT.

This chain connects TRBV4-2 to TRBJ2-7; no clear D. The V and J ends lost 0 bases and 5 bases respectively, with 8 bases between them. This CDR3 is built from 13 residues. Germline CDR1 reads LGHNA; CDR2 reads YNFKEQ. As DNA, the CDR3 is TGTGCCAGCAGCCAAGAACAGTTCCACGAGCAGTACTTC. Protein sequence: CASSQEQFHEQYF.

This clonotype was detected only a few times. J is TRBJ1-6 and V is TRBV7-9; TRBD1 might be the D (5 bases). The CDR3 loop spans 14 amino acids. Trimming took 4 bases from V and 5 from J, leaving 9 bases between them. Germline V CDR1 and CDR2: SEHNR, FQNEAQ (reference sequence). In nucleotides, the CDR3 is TGTGCCAGCAGCTCGGGGGGTAATAATTCACCCCTCCACTTT. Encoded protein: CASSSGGNNSPLHF.

CDR3 in amino acids: CASSLSGAGGYTF. The CDR3 DNA reads TGCGCCAGCTCCCTCTCAGGGGCGGGGGGCTACACCTTC. The V call is TRBV10-2, the J call TRBJ1-2, with D perhaps matching TRBD1 (6 bases). CDR1 and CDR2 (germline): WSHSY, SAAADI. The CDR3 is made up of 13 amino acids. V lost 8 bases, J lost 8 bases, and 18 bases lay in between.

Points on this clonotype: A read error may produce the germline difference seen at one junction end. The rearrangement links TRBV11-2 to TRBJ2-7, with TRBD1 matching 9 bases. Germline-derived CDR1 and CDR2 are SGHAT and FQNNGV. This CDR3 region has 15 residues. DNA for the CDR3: TGTGCCAGCAGCATAGAAGGGGGACAGGGCTACGAGCAGTACTTC. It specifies CASSIEGGQGYEQYF.